Listed below are T cell receptor beta chains from one sample, sequenced in a study of blood T cell repertoires in COVID-19. Measured with immunoSEQ multiplex PCR; TCRdb has only the in-frame clones, and not every one. The sample has under 75,000 clones; about 81% are singletons. The sequenced sample consisted of peripheral blood. Source of these receptors: a man older than 75 with acute or convalescent COVID-19. The conserved cysteine and the conserved F or W are not part of the CDR3 here.

V gene,CDR3 protein
TRBV19,ASSISGLGVYYEQY
TRBV6-5,ASSYGKNYGYT
TRBV11-3,ASSRGLAGVQETQY
TRBV7-2,ASSYGVETEAF
TRBV5-1,ASSLTSGSTDTQY
TRBV7-9,ASSSRGGRNSPLH
TRBV28,ASSLSGHQPQH
TRBV4-3,ASSLTGFGLNTEAF
TRBV30,AWRSQGVETQY
TRBV5-5,ASSLGSVTEAF
TRBV4-2,ASRGPGQGSEQF
TRBV7-8,ASSRVGAAGELF
TRBV5-1,ASSLYRDGYT
TRBV5-1,ASRIDPDRYNEQF
TRBV25-1,ASSESGEQY
TRBV24-1,ATSDLPGFSGNTIY
TRBV5-1,ASSTTSGSLHEQF
TRBV11-2,ASSLSPTTRETQY
TRBV30,AWSQGSYGYT
TRBV9,ASSVERGRNTDTQY
TRBV5-1,ASSAGTGVNQPQH
TRBV4-1,ASSPLTGKYGYT
TRBV27,ASSSPGTSGLRGQF
TRBV3-1/TRBV3-2,ASSPGPSAADTQY
TRBV6-5,ASSYAGLDTQY
TRBV19,ASSIGAQANTQY
TRBV5-4,ASRYGETQY
TRBV6-5,ASSQTGNYGYT
TRBV24-1,ATSGPGFLNEQF
TRBV4-3,ASSQNRGASEQY
TRBV21-1,ASSKGPSGGPYEQY
TRBV19,ASRTGQGYNSPLH
TRBV7-9,ARPQVQEGRVNTEAF
TRBV4-1,ASSQGRGSPYNEQF
TRBV5-1,ASSFGGLAGDEQY
TRBV10-3,AISETSGKETQY
TRBV4-1,ASSQERDLSYEQY
TRBV9,ASSVAGGHDGYT
TRBV4-2,ASSQSVAGGPGEQF
TRBV6-6,ASSYSGTGGGNEQF
TRBV7-9,ASSKGQNPYEQY
TRBV7-2,ASSLDGGTGVTGELF
TRBV5-3,ARSLVLANIQY
TRBV19,ASAGSLLGEQY
TRBV6-5,ASGSTAGGNYEQY